The following is a T cell receptor beta chain sequence with its context. Its antigen has not been determined. No base quality information exists; no much larger clone differs at one position. This specimen comes from a study of blood T cell repertoires in COVID-19 (TCRdb year 2020). With regard to the full study: Samples from collaborators originated in the United States, Italy and Spain and spanned both the acute and convalescent phases of COVID-19. A de-identified subject ID, COVID-19 status, age in years and sex were almost always included in the sample metadata. The samples were drawn from the first 160 participants of the ongoing ImmuneRACE study and from about 1,200 subjects provided by 6 global collaborators. The repertoires were released in a freely available public database meant as a resource for research on the immune response to SARS-CoV-2. The dataset comprised deeply sampled blood TCRbeta repertoires from subjects exposed to, actively infected with, or recovered from COVID-19. The material from the prospective study consisted of cDNA or gDNA derived from T cells, B-cell-depleted T cells, or PBMCs. Where available, HLA class I and class II types were taken from metadata supplied by the sample provider and were not determined by assay-based typing. Results the study describes overall, beyond this receptor: The quantity of clinical and demographic metadata differed by source and by participant and was supplied without curation.

From the cysteine through the phenylalanine, the CDR3 covers 16 amino acids. Of the read, only the CDR3 DNA is kept; its 48 bases are in frame from base 1. The germline V gene sets CDR1 to ENHRY and CDR2 to SYGVKD. V has 3 bases trimmed and J has 8 bases trimmed; junction bases matching no gene number 9. The collaborating institutions used their own protocols to collect whole blood in K2EDTA tubes. For TCRbeta analysis, collaborator samples were shipped as frozen whole blood, as isolated PBMCs, or as DNA extracted from either sample type. TCRbeta CDR3 regions were amplified from genomic DNA using the immunoSEQ Assay, a bias-controlled multiplex PCR. Per the original workflow: The number of nucleated cells in each sample was estimated from the amplification of reference gene primers within the assay. To quantify the absolute abundance of each unique TCRbeta CDR3 rearrangement, sequence reads were collapsed and filtered. Productive Simpson clonality was computed per sample as the square root of Simpson's diversity index over productive rearrangements. TCRdb obtained this table from immuneACCESS and retained in-frame rearrangements with V and J assigned. These tables miss some clones; where compared with another copy, unresolved V genes account for less than half of the shortfall, and the remainder is unexplained. V and J calls and clone size are those listed in that table; D and trimming were worked out from the DNA. The sample table contains approximately 220,000 clones; only one count was recorded for more than 85% of them. Just over 0.7% of the sample goes to the ten largest clones.

Sequences were obtained from peripheral blood. The TCR originated in a man aged 35-49 years with acute or convalescent COVID-19. The sequence joins TRBV10-3 to TRBJ2-1, with TRBD2 identical over 11 junction bases. Here is the DNA: TGTGCCATCAGTGATCTAGTAGCGGGAGGGCCTTATGAGCAGTTCTTC. It encodes CAISDLVAGGPYEQFF.